This T cell receptor (beta chain) appears in the sequencing data of a study of blood T cell repertoires in COVID-19 (dated by TCRdb to the early 2020s). About the investigation overall: Samples covering the acute and convalescent phases of COVID-19 were provided by collaborators in the United States, Italy and Spain. The prospective study material was composed of cDNA or gDNA derived from T cells, B-cell-depleted T cells, or PBMCs. Subjects who had been exposed to COVID-19, were actively infected with it, or had recovered from it provided the deeply sampled blood TCRbeta repertoires that made up the dataset. The repertoires were made available in a free public database intended to serve as a resource for research on the immune response to SARS-CoV-2. Samples came from the ongoing ImmuneRACE study (first 160 participants) plus 1,254 subjects from 6 global collaborators. The sample metadata nearly always contained a de-identified subject ID, COVID-19 status, age in years and sex. Where HLA class I and class II types were available, the types were taken from metadata supplied by the sample provider, not from assay-based typing.

To note about this clone: There is no known antigen for this receptor. Nothing much larger sits one base from this clone, and base qualities are not available.

Overall results and qualifications from the work: Clinical and demographic metadata were provided uncurated, with the amount varying by source and participant.

Collaborating institutions collected whole blood in K2EDTA tubes following their own protocols. Collaborator samples were shipped for TCRbeta analysis as frozen whole blood, isolated PBMCs, or DNA extracted from either sample type. The immunoSEQ Assay, a bias-controlled multiplex PCR, was used to amplify TCRbeta CDR3 regions from genomic DNA. In the original analysis: Within the assay, amplification of reference gene primers was used to estimate how many nucleated cells each sample contained. Sequence reads were collapsed and filtered to measure the absolute abundance of every unique TCRbeta CDR3 rearrangement. For each sample, productive Simpson clonality was calculated by taking the square root of Simpson's diversity index across productive rearrangements. TCRdb mirrors the immuneACCESS table, restricted to in-frame sequences. Some clones are absent from its copies; in checked studies, under half trace to an unresolved V gene, and the reason for the others is unknown. The V and J calls and the clone size are those of that table, but D and trimming were determined from the DNA. For this sample the table gives roughly 210,000 clones, of which 88% were detected only once. The ten largest clones represent over 1.5% of the sample.

Taken from the germline V gene, the CDR1 and CDR2 loops are MNHEY and SVGEGT. Trimming accounts for 0 bases at V and 14 bases at J, while the number of junction bases matched to no gene is 7. The CDR3 sequence holds 15 residues, the cysteine and phenylalanine included. Only the CDR3 portion is preserved as DNA: 45 bases, with reading frame beginning at the first base. The chain couples TRBV6-2 or TRBV6-3 to TRBJ2-5; TRBD2 lines up with 15 middle nucleotides. This TCR was sampled from a man between 70 and 80 years old with acute or convalescent COVID-19. Sequencing was carried out using peripheral blood. The DNA sequence is given as TGTGCCAGCAGTTACTCCGGACTAGCGGGAGGGCCGTACTACTTC. This codes for CASSYSGLAGGPYYF.